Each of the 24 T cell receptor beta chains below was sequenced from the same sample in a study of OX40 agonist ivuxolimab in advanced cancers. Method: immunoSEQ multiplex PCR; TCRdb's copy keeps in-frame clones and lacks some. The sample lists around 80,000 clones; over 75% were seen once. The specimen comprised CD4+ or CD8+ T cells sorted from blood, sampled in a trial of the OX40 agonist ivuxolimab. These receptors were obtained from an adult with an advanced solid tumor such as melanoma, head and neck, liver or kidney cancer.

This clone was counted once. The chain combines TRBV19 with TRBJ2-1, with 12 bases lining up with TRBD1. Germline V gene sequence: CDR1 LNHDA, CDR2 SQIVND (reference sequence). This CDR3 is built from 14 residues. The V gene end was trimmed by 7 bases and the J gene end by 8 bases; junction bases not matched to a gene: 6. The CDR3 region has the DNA TGTGCCAGTACGGGGACAGGGGGCATCTATGAGCAGTTCTTC. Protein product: CASTGTGGIYEQFF.

The DNA of the CDR3 is TGTGCCAGCAGCTCTCTAGCGGGGGGGCCCACCGGGGAGCTGTTTTTT. It codes for CASSSLAGGPTGELFF. The gene calls are TRBV11-3 and TRBJ2-2; 12 bases map to TRBD2. Trimming removed 4 bases from V and 4 bases from J; junction bases left unmatched: 4. Per the germline V gene, CDR1 is SGHNT and CDR2 is YENEEA. The CDR3 is 16 residues long. Using reference TRBV11-3 and TRBJ2-2 for the parts outside the CDR3, the full variable domain is EAGVVQSPRYKIIEKKQPVAFWCNPISGHNTLYWYLQNLGQGPELLIRYENEEAVDDSQLPKDRFSAERLKGVDSTLKIQPAELGDSAVYLCASSSLAGGPTGELFFGEGSRLTVL.

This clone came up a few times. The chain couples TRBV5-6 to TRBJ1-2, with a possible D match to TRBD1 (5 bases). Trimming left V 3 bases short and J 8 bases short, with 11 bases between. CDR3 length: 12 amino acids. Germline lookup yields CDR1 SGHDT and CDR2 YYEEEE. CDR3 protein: CASSSRDSGYTF. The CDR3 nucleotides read TGTGCCAGCAGCTCCAGGGATTCAGGCTACACCTTC.

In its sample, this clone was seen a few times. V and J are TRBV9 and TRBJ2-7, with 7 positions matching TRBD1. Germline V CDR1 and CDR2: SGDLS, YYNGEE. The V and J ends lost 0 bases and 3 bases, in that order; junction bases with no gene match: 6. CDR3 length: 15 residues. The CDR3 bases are TGTGCCAGCAGCGTAGGAACAGGGGCCAGCTACGAGCAGTACTTC. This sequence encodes CASSVGTGASYEQYF. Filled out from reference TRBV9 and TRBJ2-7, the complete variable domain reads DSGVTQTPKHLITATGQRVTLRCSPRSGDLSVYWYQQSLDQGLQFLIQYYNGEERAKGNILERFSAQQFPDLHSELNLSSLELGDSALYFCASSVGTGASYEQYFGPGTRLTVT.

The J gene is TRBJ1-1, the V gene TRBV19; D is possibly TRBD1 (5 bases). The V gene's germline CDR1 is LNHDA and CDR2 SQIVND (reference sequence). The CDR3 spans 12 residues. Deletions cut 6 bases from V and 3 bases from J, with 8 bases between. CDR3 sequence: CASSGGHTEAFF. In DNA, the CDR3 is TGTGCCAGTAGCGGGGGACACACTGAAGCTTTCTTT.

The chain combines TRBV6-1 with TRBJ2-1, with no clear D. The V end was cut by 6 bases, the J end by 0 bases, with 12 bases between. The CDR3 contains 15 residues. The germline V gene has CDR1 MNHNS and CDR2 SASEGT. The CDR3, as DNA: TGTGCCAGCAGCCCAGGTCAGAGCTCCTACAATGAGCAGTTCTTC. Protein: CASSPGQSSYNEQFF.

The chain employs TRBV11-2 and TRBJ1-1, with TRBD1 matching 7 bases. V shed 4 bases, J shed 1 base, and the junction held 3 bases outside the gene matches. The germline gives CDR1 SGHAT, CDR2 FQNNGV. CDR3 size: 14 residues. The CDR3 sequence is CASSWTGPNTEAFF. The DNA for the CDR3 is TGTGCCAGCAGCTGGACAGGACCGAACACTGAAGCTTTCTTT.

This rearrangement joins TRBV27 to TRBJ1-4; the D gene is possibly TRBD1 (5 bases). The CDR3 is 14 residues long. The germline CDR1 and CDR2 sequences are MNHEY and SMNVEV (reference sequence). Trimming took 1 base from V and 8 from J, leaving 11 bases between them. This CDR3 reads CASSLYRSREKLFF. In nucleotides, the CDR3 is TGTGCCAGCAGTTTATACAGGTCTAGGGAAAAACTGTTTTTT.

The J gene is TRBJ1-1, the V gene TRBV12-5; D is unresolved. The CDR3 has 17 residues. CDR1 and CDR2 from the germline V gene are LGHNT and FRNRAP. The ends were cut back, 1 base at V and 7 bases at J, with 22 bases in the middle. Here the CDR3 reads CASGLASGGYVRVEAFF. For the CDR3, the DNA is TGTGCTAGTGGTTTGGCCTCTGGAGGGTATGTACGGGTTGAAGCTTTCTTT.

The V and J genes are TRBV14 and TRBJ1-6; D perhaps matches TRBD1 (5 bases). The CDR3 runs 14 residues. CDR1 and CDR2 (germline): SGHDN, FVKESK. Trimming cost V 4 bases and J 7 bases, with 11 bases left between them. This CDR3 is CASSPLGGNSPLHF. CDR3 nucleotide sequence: TGTGCCAGCAGCCCTCTCGGGGGGAATTCACCCCTCCACTTT. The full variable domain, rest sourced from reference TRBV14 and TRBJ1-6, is EAGVTQFPSHSVIEKGQTVTLRCDPISGHDNLYWYRRVMGKEIKFLLHFVKESKQDESGMPNNRFLAERTGGTYSTLKVQPAELEDSGVYFCASSPLGGNSPLHFGNGTRLTVT.

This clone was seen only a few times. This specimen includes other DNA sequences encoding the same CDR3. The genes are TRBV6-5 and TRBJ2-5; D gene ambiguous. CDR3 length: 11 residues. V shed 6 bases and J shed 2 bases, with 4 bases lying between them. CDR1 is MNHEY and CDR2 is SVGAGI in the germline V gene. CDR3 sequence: CASSLQETQYF. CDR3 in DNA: TGTGCCAGCAGCCTTCAAGAGACCCAGTACTTC.

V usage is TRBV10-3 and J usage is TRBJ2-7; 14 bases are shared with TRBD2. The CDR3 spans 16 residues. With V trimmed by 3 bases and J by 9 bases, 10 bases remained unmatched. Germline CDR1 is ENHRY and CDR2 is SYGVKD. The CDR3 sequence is CAISDVTGLAGAGQYF. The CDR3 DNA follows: TGTGCCATCAGTGACGTGACGGGACTAGCGGGAGCGGGGCAGTACTTC.

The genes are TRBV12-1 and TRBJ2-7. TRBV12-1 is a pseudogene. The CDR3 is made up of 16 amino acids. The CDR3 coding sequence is TGTGCCAGCAGCCCGACCCTATCCCCCACTCCCTACGAGCAGTACTTC. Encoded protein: CASSPTLSPTPYEQYF.

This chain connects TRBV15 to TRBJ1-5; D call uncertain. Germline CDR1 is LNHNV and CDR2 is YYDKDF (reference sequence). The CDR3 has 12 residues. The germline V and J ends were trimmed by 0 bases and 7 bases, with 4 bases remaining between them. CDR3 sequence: CATSRDLQPQHF. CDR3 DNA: TGTGCCACCAGCAGAGATCTCCAGCCCCAGCATTTT.

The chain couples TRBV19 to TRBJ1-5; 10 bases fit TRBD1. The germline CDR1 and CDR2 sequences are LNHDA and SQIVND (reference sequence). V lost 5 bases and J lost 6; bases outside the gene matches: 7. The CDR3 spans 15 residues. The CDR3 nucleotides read TGTGCCAGTAGTGCCTGGGACAGGGGAATTCAGCCCCAGCATTTT. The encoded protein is CASSAWDRGIQPQHF.

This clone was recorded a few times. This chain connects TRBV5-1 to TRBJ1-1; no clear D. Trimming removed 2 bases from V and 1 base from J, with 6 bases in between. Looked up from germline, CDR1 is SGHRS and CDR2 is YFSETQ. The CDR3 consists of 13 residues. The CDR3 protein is CASSFQRNTEAFF. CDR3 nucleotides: TGCGCCAGCAGCTTTCAAAGGAACACTGAAGCTTTCTTT.

DNA for the CDR3: TGTGCCAGCAGCTCGAGCGGGGGCCGAGCAGATACGCAGTATTTT. Translated, it gives CASSSSGGRADTQYF. The chain is built from TRBV7-8 and TRBJ2-3, with 8 bases aligning to TRBD2. The V segment lost 4 bases and the J segment 4 bases; nucleotides outside the gene matches: 7. CDR1 and CDR2 from the germline V gene are SGHVS and FQNEAQ. This CDR3 spans 15 amino acids.

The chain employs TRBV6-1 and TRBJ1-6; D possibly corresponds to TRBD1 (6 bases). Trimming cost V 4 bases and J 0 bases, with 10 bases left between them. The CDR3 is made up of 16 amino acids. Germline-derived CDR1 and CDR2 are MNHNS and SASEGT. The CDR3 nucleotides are TGTGCCAGCAGTGCGGACAGATTCTCCTATAATTCACCCCTCCACTTT. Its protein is CASSADRFSYNSPLHF.

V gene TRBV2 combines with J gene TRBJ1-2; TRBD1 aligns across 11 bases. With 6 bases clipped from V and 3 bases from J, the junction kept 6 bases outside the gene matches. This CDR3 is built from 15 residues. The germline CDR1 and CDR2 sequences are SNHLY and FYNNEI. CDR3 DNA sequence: TGTGCCAGCAGGAGGGGACAGGGGGGCGACTATGGCTACACCTTC. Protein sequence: CASRRGQGGDYGYTF.

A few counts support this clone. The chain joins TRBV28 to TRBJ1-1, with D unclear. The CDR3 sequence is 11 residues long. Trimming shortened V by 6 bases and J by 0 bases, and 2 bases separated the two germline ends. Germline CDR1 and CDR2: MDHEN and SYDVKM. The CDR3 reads CASSVNTEAFF. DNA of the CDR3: TGTGCCAGCAGCGTGAACACTGAAGCTTTCTTT. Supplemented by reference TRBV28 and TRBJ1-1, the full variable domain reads DVKVTQSSRYLVKRTGEKVFLECVQDMDHENMFWYRQDPGLGLRLIYFSYDVKMKEKGDIPEGYSVSREKKERFSLILESASTNQTSMYLCASSVNTEAFFGQGTRLTVV.

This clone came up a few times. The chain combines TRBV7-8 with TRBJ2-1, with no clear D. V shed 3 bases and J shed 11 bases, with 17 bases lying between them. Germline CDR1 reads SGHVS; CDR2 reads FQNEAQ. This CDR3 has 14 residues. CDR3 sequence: CASSFSSLNSKQFF. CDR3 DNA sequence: TGTGCCAGCAGCTTTAGCTCGCTGAATAGTAAGCAGTTCTTC. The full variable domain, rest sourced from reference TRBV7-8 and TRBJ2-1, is GAGVSQSPRYKVAKRGQDVALRCDPISGHVSLFWYQQALGQGPEFLTYFQNEAQLDKSGLPSDRFFAERPEGSVSTLKIQRTQQEDSAVYLCASSFSSLNSKQFFGPGTRLTVL.

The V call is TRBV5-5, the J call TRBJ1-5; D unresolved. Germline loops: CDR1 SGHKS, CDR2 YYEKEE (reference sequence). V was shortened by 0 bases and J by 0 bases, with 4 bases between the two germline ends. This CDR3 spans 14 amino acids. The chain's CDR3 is CASSLVPSNQPQHF. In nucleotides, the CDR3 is TGTGCCAGCAGCTTGGTTCCTAGCAATCAGCCCCAGCATTTT.

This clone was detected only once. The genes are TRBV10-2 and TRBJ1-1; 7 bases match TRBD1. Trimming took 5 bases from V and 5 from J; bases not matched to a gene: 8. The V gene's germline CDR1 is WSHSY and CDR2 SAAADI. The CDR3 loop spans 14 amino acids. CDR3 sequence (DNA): TGCGCCAGCAGTCCGAGGACAGGTGGGACTGAAGCTTTCTTT. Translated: CASSPRTGGTEAFF.

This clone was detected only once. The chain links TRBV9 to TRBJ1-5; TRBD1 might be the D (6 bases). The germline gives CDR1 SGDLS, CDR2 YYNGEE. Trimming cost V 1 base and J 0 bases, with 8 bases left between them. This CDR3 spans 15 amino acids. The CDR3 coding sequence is TGTGCCAGCAGCGTACCAGGGGATAGCAATCAGCCCCAGCATTTT. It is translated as CASSVPGDSNQPQHF. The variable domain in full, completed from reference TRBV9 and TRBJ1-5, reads DSGVTQTPKHLITATGQRVTLRCSPRSGDLSVYWYQQSLDQGLQFLIQYYNGEERAKGNILERFSAQQFPDLHSELNLSSLELGDSALYFCASSVPGDSNQPQHFGDGTRLSIL.